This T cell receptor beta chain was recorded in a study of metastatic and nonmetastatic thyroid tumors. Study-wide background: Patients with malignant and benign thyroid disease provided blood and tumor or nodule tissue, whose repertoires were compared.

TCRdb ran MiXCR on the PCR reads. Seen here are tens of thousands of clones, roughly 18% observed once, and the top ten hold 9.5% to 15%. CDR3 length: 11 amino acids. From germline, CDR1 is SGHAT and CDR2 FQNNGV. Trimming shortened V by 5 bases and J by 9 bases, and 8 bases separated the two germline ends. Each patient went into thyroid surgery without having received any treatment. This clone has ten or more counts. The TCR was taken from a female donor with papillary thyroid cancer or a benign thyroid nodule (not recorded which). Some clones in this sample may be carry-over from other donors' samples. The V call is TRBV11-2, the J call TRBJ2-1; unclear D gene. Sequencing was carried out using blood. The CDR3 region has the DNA TGTGCCAGCAGCAACGTAGCTGAGCAGTTCTTC. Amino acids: CASSNVAEQFF.